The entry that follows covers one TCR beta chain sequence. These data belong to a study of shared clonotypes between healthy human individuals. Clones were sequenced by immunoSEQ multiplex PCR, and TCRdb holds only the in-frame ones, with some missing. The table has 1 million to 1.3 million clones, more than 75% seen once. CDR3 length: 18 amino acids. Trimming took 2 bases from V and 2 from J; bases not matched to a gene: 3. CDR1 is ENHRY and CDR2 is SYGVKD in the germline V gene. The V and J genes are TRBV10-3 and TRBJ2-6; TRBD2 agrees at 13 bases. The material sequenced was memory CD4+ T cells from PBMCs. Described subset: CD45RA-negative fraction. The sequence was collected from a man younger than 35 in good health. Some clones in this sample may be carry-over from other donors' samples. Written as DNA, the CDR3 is TGTGCCATCAGTGAGCCACTAGCGGGAGGGCCTGGGGCCAACGTCCTGACTTTC. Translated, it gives CAISEPLAGGPGANVLTF.